One and the same sample provided the 5 T cell receptor beta chains below, sequenced in a study of T cell clonality in common variable immunodeficiency. Here immunoSEQ multiplex PCR was the method, and the copy in TCRdb shows in-frame clones only, minus some. Observed in the sample are roughly 70,000 clones, none of them singletons. The sequenced sample consisted of peripheral blood mononuclear cells. The source is a person aged 18 to 70 in good health.

This clone was recorded many times. The CDR3 is cut off 3 residues early in the read; its end comes from the germline J gene. The V gene is TRBV7-2, the J gene TRBJ1-1; 9 bases map to TRBD1. Germline V lookup: CDR1 SGHTA, CDR2 FQGNSA. This CDR3 region has 15 residues. The J segment lost 5 bases and the V segment lost 6 bases, leaving 10 bases of the junction unmatched. CDR3 sequence: CASRSPQGAGTEAFF. Incomplete CDR3 DNA: TGTGCCAGCAGATCTCCACAGGGGGCCGGGACTGAA.

This clone was recorded many times. Sequencing ends 3 residues short of the CDR3 end; the germline J gene provides the rest. The chain uses TRBV20-1 and TRBJ2-2, with 10 bases that match TRBD1. The V segment lost 4 bases and the J segment 8 bases; nucleotides outside the gene matches: 4. Germline V gene data show CDR1 as DFQATT and CDR2 as SNEGSKA (reference sequence). The CDR3 is 13 residues long. The sequenced CDR3 bases are TGCAGTGCTACAGACAGGGGGCCTGGGGAG. Its translation is CSATDRGPGE. The CDR3 as a whole reads CSATDRGPGELFF.

This clone was picked up many times. The sequence runs out 3 residues before the end of the CDR3; the remainder is reconstructed from the germline J gene. This chain uses TRBV4-1 with TRBJ1-2, with D maybe TRBD1 (6 bases). The CDR3 length is 15 residues. Germline assignment: CDR1 MGHRA and CDR2 YSYEKL. The part of the CDR3 DNA that was read is TGCGCCAGCAGCCAAGATCACGGGGGGCTTGGCGGC. Protein sequence: CASSQDHGGLGG. The full CDR3 is CASSQDHGGLGGYTF.

The sample holds many counts of this clone. The sequenced fragment ends 3 residues before the CDR3 boundary, so the rest is inferred from the germline J gene. This sequence joins TRBV20-1 and TRBJ1-1, with 8 bases fitting TRBD1. CDR3 size: 14 residues. The ends lost 1 base at V and 6 bases at J; junction bases unmatched: 7. Looked up from germline, CDR1 is DFQATT and CDR2 is SNEGSKA (reference sequence). The part of the CDR3 DNA that was read is TGCAGTGCTAGAGGGGCCAGGGGGCTGCCTGAA. Protein product: CSARGARGLPE. The CDR3 in full is CSARGARGLPEAFF.

This clone was seen many times. The sequence runs out 3 residues before the end of the CDR3; the remainder is reconstructed from the germline J gene. The J gene is TRBJ1-1, the V gene TRBV11-2; D unclear. V lost 7 bases and J 0 bases, leaving 9 bases between the germline ends. The CDR3 sequence is 13 residues long. Per the germline V gene, CDR1 is SGHAT and CDR2 is FQNNGV. The CDR3 spells CASTGEVNTEAFF. The DNA read from the CDR3 is TGTGCCAGCACCGGGGAGGTGAACACTGAA.